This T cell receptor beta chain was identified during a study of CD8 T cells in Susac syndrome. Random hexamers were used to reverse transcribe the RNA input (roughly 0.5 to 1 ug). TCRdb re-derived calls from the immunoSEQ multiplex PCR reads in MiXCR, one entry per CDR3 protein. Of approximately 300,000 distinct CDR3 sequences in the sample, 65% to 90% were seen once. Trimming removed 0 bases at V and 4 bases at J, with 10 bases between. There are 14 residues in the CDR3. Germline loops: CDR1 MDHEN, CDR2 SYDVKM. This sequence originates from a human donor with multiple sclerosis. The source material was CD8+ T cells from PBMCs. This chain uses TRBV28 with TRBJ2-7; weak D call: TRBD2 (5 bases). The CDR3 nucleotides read TGTGCCAGCAGTTTATGGGCTCGGACTTACGAGCAGTACTTC. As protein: CASSLWARTYEQYF.